This T cell receptor (beta chain) was identified during a study of blood T cell repertoires in COVID-19. At the level of the study: Sites in the United States, Italy and Spain provided acute and convalescent COVID-19 samples. PBMCs, B-cell-depleted T cells, or T cells provided the cDNA or gDNA that made up the material.

V was clipped by 3 bases and J by 4 bases; unmatched bases: 4. From germline, CDR1 is SGHTA and CDR2 FQGNSA. The CDR3 spans 14 residues. Per the authors' pipeline: Estimation of nucleated cell counts was performed using reference gene primer amplification. Profiled with immunoSEQ multiplex PCR; TCRdb holds only in-frame clones, not every one. V and J calls and clone size come straight from that table; D and trimming were deduced from the DNA. The profile shows some 190,000 clones, 70% to 90% of them singletons. This rearrangement joins TRBV7-2 to TRBJ2-5; TRBD2 matches at 8 bases. Sequencing was done on a sample of peripheral blood. This receptor was obtained from a woman in her 40s who had recovered from COVID-19. CDR3 protein: CASSFGGRRETQYF. The CDR3 DNA reads TGTGCCAGCAGCTTCGGCGGGAGGAGAGAGACCCAGTACTTC.